A single T cell receptor beta chain is shown here with its context. This sample stems from a study of blood T cell repertoires in COVID-19. Turning to the study itself: Spain, Italy and the United States supplied samples that represented acute and convalescent COVID-19. Sample material is recorded as cDNA or gDNA derived from T cells, B-cell-depleted T cells, or PBMCs.

Original handling: The assay estimated nucleated cells by amplifying reference gene primers. This table comes from immunoSEQ multiplex PCR, and its TCRdb copy is limited to in-frame clones, with some not included. V, J and clone size were drawn from that table, and D and trimming were deduced from the DNA. Among 130,000 to 150,000 clones listed, 85% to 90% were seen once. The CDR3 covers 10 residues. The V call is TRBV21-1, the J call TRBJ2-7; the D call in the table, TRBD2, was not verified against the DNA. TRBV21-1 is a recognized pseudogene. This receptor was taken from a woman aged 55-69 years with active COVID-19. The sample comprised peripheral blood. Written as DNA, the CDR3 is TGTGCCAGCAGCTCTTGTGAGCAGTACTTC. Encoded protein: CASSSCEQYF.